This T cell receptor (beta chain) stems from a study of OX40 agonist ivuxolimab in advanced cancers. Study as a whole: Every patient in dose escalation had hepatocellular carcinoma, melanoma, renal cell or head and neck cancer.

V trimming: 2 bases; J trimming: 3 bases; junction bases outside the gene matches: 7. The CDR3 extends over 16 amino acids. The germline CDR1 and CDR2 sequences are SGHTS and YDEGEE. Sequencing was performed with immunoSEQ multiplex PCR; in TCRdb, only in-frame clones are kept and a portion is missing. The table includes over 50,000 clones, approximately 91% detected once. Source: CD4+ or CD8+ T cells sorted from blood, taken in a trial of the OX40 agonist ivuxolimab. The chain combines TRBV5-8 with TRBJ2-2, with TRBD1 matching over 7 bases. The sequence was collected from an adult with an advanced solid tumor such as melanoma, head and neck, liver or kidney cancer. CDR3 in amino acids: CASSFRSRGYTGELFF. CDR3 nucleotides: TGTGCCAGCAGCTTTAGGTCCAGGGGGTACACCGGGGAGCTGTTTTTT.